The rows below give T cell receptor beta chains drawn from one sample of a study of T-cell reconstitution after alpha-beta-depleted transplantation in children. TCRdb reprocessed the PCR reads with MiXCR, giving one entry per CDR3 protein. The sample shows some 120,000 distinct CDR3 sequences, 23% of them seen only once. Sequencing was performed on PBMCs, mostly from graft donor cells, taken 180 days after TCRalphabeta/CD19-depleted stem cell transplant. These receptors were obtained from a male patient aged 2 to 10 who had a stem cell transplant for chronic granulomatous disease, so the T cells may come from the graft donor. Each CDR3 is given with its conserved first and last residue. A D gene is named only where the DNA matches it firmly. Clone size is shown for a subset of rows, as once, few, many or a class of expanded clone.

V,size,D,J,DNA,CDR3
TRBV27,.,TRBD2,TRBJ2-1,TGTGCCAGCGGGAGGGGAGCGGGCAATGAGCAGTTCTTC,CASGRGAGNEQFF
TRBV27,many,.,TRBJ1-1,TGTGCCAGCAGTTGGGGAGCACGGAACACTGAAGCTTTCTTT,CASSWGARNTEAFF
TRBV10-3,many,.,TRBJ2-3,TGTGCCATCAGGTCGATCGTGGCGGATACGCAGTATTTT,CAIRSIVADTQYF
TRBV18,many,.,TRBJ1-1,TGTGCCAGCTCACCAAGGGAGCCGAACACTGAAGCTTTCTTT,CASSPREPNTEAFF
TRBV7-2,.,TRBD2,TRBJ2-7,TGTGCCAGCAGCTTAGTCGGGACTAGCGGGATTGAGCAGTACTTC,CASSLVGTSGIEQYF
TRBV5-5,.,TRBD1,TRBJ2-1,TGTGCCAGCAGCAGAACCTGGGACAGGGGGCGAAATGAGCAGTTCTTC,CASSRTWDRGRNEQFF
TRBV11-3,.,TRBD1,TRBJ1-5,TGTGCCAGCAGCACTGGGACAGGGGTTTATAGCAATCAGCCCCAGCATTTT,CASSTGTGVYSNQPQHF
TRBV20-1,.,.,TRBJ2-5,TGCAGTGCTAAGCCGACGGAAGGAATAGAGACCCAGTACTTC,CSAKPTEGIETQYF
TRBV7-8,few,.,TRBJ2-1,TGTGCCAGCAGCCCCGGGGGTGGAGGGGATGAGCAGTTCTTC,CASSPGGGGDEQFF
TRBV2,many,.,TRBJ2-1,TGTGCCAGCAGTGGGGCCTACAATGAGCAGTTCTTC,CASSGAYNEQFF
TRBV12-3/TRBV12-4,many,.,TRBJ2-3,TGTGCCAGCAGTTTAGCGGTAGGAACAGATACGCAGTATTTT,CASSLAVGTDTQYF
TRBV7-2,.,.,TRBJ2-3,TGTGCCAGCAGCTCGGGGTCGTTCACAGATACGCAGTATTTT,CASSSGSFTDTQYF
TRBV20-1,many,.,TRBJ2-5,TGCAGTGCTAGCGGCCAAGAGACCCAGTACTTC,CSASGQETQYF
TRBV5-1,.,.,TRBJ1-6,TGCGCCAGCAGCTTGCCCATGGTGGATTCACCCCTCCACTTT,CASSLPMVDSPLHF
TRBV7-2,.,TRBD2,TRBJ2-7,TGTGCCAGCAGCTTGGAGCGGGGGGGCCTATACGAGCAGTACTTC,CASSLERGGLYEQYF
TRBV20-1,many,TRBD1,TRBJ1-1,TGCAGTGCTAGAGGGGACAGGAACACTGAAGCTTTCTTT,CSARGDRNTEAFF
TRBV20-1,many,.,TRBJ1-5,TGCAGTGCTAGGAGGTCCGGGACAAACGAAAATCAGCCCCAGCATTTT,CSARRSGTNENQPQHF
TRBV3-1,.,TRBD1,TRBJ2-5,TGTGCCAGCAGCCGTGGACCCGTAGGACAGGACACCCAGAAGTACTTC,CASSRGPVGQDTQKYF
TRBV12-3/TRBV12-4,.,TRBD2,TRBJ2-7,TGTGCCAGCAGTGGACTAGCGGGCTACGAGCAGTACTTC,CASSGLAGYEQYF
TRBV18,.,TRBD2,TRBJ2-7,TGTGCCAGCTCACCCCTAGCGGGAGGGCCGGGAGAGCAGTACTTC,CASSPLAGGPGEQYF
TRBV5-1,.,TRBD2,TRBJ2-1,TGCGCCAGCAGCCCAAACGCCCTAGCGGGAGGGTACAATGAGCAGTTCTTC,CASSPNALAGGYNEQFF
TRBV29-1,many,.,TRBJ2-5,TGCAGCGTTGAACTAGGTCCCCAAGAGACCCAGTACTTC,CSVELGPQETQYF
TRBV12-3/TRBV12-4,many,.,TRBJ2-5,TGTGCCAGCAGTCACCAATTGACTAGTCGGGAGACCCAGTACTTC,CASSHQLTSRETQYF
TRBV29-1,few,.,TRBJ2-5,TGCAGCGTTAAGGGACGGGTCCAAGAGACCCAGTACTTC,CSVKGRVQETQYF
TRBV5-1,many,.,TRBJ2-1,TGCGCCAGCAGCTTGGAGTCGGCTGGTGAGCAGTTCTTC,CASSLESAGEQFF
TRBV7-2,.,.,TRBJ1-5,TGTGCCAGCAGCTTAGTTGGGGGGAATCAGCCCCAGCATTTT,CASSLVGGNQPQHF
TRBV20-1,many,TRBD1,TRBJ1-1,TGCAGTGCTAGCGACAGGGGAGGTTCAGTGGCCACTGAAGCTTTCTTT,CSASDRGGSVATEAFF
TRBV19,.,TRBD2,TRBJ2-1,TGTGCCAGTACCGAACTAGCGGGACTTTACAATGAGCAGTTCTTC,CASTELAGLYNEQFF
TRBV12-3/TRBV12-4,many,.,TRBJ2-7,TGTGCCAGCGCCTTCGCTACATACGAGCAGTACTTC,CASAFATYEQYF
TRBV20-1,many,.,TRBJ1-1,TGCAGTGCAAACGCCGGGGTGCAGACTGAAGCTTTCTTT,CSANAGVQTEAFF
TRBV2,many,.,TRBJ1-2,TGTGCCAGCAGTGAAACCCCGACAGGCTTTGGCGGTTTAAATGGCTACACCTTC,CASSETPTGFGGLNGYTF
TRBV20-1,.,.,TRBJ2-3,TGCAGTGCCAACACAGCCTTTACTGCCACAGATACGCAGTATTTT,CSANTAFTATDTQYF
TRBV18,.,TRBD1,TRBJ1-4,TGTGCCAGCTCACCACCTTTACAGGGGGATGAAAAACTGTTTTTT,CASSPPLQGDEKLFF
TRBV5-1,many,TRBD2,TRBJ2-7,TGCGCCAGCAGCTTCTCAATAGCGGGGGGGCCTTTATACGAGCAGTACTTC,CASSFSIAGGPLYEQYF
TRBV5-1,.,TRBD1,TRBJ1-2,TGCGCCAGCAGCCTGGGACAGCTCTATGGCTACACCTTC,CASSLGQLYGYTF
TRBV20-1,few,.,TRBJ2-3,TGCAGTGCTAGAGCCTCGGGACACTACACAGATACGCAGTATTTT,CSARASGHYTDTQYF
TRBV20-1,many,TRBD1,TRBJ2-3,TGCAGTCCCTGGGACAGGCCAGATACGCAGTATTTT,CSPWDRPDTQYF
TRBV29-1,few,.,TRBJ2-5,TGCAGCGTTCGAGGACAGTCTCGGGTCCAGTACTTC,CSVRGQSRVQYF
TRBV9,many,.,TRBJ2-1,TGTGCCAGCAGCCCCCGGGAGAGGACCTACAATGAGCAGTTCTTC,CASSPRERTYNEQFF
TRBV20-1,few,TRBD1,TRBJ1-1,TGCAGTGCTAGAACAGGGGCCAAGAACACTGAAGCTTTCTTT,CSARTGAKNTEAFF
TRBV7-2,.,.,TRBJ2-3,TGTGCCAGCAGCGACACACACAGGGATGCAACAGATACGCAGTATTTT,CASSDTHRDATDTQYF